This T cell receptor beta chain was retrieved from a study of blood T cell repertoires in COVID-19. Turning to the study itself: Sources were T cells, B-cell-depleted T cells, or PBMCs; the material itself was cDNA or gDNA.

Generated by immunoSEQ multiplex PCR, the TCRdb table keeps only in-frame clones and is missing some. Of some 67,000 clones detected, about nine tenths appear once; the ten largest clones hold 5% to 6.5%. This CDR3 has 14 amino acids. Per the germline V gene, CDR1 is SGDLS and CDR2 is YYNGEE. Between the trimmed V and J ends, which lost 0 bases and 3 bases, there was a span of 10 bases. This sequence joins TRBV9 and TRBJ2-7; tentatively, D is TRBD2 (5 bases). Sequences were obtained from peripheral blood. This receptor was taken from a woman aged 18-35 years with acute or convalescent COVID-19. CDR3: CASSVADGIYEQYF. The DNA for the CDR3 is TGTGCCAGCAGCGTAGCCGACGGGATCTACGAGCAGTACTTC.